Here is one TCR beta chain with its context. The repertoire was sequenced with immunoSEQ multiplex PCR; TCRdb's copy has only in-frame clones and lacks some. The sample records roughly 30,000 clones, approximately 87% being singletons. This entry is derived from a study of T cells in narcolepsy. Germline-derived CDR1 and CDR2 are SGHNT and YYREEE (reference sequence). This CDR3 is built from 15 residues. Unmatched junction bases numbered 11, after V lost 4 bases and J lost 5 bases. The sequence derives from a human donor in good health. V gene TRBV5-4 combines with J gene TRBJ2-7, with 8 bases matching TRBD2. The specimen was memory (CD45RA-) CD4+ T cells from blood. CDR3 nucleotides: TGTGCCAGCAGCCCCACGGGGGGGGGAGGGAACGAGCAGTACTTC. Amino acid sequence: CASSPTGGGGNEQYF.